Presented here are 20 T cell receptor beta chains from one specimen sequenced in a study of blood T cell repertoires in COVID-19. Assay: immunoSEQ multiplex PCR; the TCRdb copy retains only in-frame clones and omits some. Among fewer than 350,000 clones listed, 87% were seen once. The material sequenced was PBMCs or T cells enriched from blood (not recorded which). All receptors derive from a middle-aged woman who had recovered from COVID-19.

This chain uses TRBV30 with TRBJ2-4; a weak D match, TRBD1 (6 bases). Germline lookup yields CDR1 GTSNPN and CDR2 SVGIG (reference sequence). The CDR3 extends over 12 amino acids. V lost 5 bases and J lost 5, with 10 bases in between. CDR3 sequence: CAWGWTENIQYF. In nucleotides, the CDR3 is TGTGCCTGGGGCTGGACAGAAAACATTCAGTACTTC.

V gene TRBV3-1 (or the pseudogene TRBV3-2) combines with J gene TRBJ2-3, with a weak D call TRBD2 (5 bases). The CDR3 loop spans 13 amino acids. Germline lookup yields CDR1 LGHDT and CDR2 YNNKEL (reference sequence). Trimming pared 1 base from V and 4 bases from J, leaving 6 bases between. CDR3 in DNA: TGTGCCAGCAGCCAAGGGAGGTCAGATACGCAGTATTTT. This encodes CASSQGRSDTQYF.

The gene calls are TRBV7-2 and TRBJ2-2; perhaps TRBD2 as D (6 bases). V was pared by 6 bases and J by 0 bases, with 11 bases between. Germline loops: CDR1 SGHTA, CDR2 FQGNSA. The length of the CDR3 is 15 residues. Written as DNA, the CDR3 is TGTGCCAGCAGTGCCGGGACTTCGAACACCGGGGAGCTGTTTTTT. Translation: CASSAGTSNTGELFF.

Turning to this clone: Other nucleotide sequences in the sample specify the same CDR3. This chain uses TRBV18 with TRBJ2-5; unclear D gene. Germline V lookup: CDR1 KGHSH, CDR2 LQKENI. The CDR3 sequence is 13 residues long. The V end lost 0 bases, the J end lost 3 bases, and 5 bases lay between the germline ends. The chain's CDR3 is CASSPPGEETQYF. The CDR3 DNA reads TGTGCCAGCTCACCACCTGGAGAAGAGACCCAGTACTTC.

The genes are TRBV7-8 and TRBJ2-7; TRBD2 might be the D (6 bases). The germline V gene has CDR1 SGHVS and CDR2 FQNEAQ. The CDR3 runs to 13 residues. Trimming removed 3 bases at V and 3 bases at J, with 9 bases between. Here the CDR3 DNA reads TGTGCCAGCAGCTTGGAGGAGGGCTACGAGCAGTACTTC. Translating gives CASSLEEGYEQYF.

The count of this clone is one. As DNA, the CDR3 is TGTGCCAGCAGGAGACAGACCAACTATGGCTACACCTTC. Amino acids: CASRRQTNYGYTF. The rearrangement links TRBV2 to TRBJ1-2; TRBD1 might be the D (5 bases). Germline CDR1 SNHLY, CDR2 FYNNEI. The CDR3 spans 13 residues. V was pared by 6 bases and J by 2 bases, with 10 bases between.

V gene TRBV10-3 combines with J gene TRBJ2-7; TRBD1 is a possible D gene (6 bases). V was clipped by 6 bases and J by 4 bases, with 13 bases between them. The CDR3 is 13 residues long. Germline CDR1 reads ENHRY; CDR2 reads SYGVKD. CDR3 loop: CAIRDGTTYEQYF. In DNA form, the CDR3 reads TGTGCCATCAGGGACGGGACAACATACGAGCAGTACTTC.

This CDR3 is CASSSYDREFYEQYF. CDR3 in DNA: TGTGCCAGCAGTTCCTACGACAGGGAATTCTACGAGCAGTACTTC. The genes are TRBV27 and TRBJ2-7; 7 positions agree with TRBD1. V gave up 4 bases and J gave up 3 bases; unmatched junction bases: 9. The CDR3 has 15 amino acids. Germline loops: CDR1 MNHEY, CDR2 SMNVEV (reference sequence).

The chain carries TRBV28 and TRBJ2-7; D may be TRBD2 (6 bases). The CDR3 runs 15 residues. Germline loops: CDR1 MDHEN, CDR2 SYDVKM. V was shortened by 3 bases and J by 2 bases, with 14 bases between the two germline ends. The CDR3 DNA reads as TGTGCCAGCAGTTTTAATTGGCGGGGAGCCTACGAGCAGTACTTC. Its protein is CASSFNWRGAYEQYF.

The rearrangement uses TRBV5-1 and TRBJ2-7; TRBD2 might be the D (5 bases). The germline V gene encodes CDR1 SGHRS and CDR2 YFSETQ. The V and J ends lost 0 bases and 7 bases respectively, with 23 bases between them. The CDR3 has 17 amino acids. Here the CDR3 reads CASSLGVAGRSMGEQYF. As DNA, the CDR3 is TGCGCCAGCAGCTTGGGGGTGGCGGGTCGCTCGATGGGAGAGCAGTACTTC.

This chain uses TRBV27 with TRBJ2-7; tentative D call: TRBD2 (6 bases). V lost 2 bases and J lost 4, with 15 bases in between. There are 15 residues in the CDR3. Germline V gene lookup returns CDR1 MNHEY and CDR2 SMNVEV (reference sequence). CDR3 sequence: CASSLTRDFTYEQYF. CDR3 DNA sequence: TGTGCCAGCAGTTTAACCCGGGACTTTACATACGAGCAGTACTTC.

The V call is TRBV7-8, the J call TRBJ1-1; D is perhaps TRBD1 (6 bases). The CDR3 totals 15 residues. Germline V CDR1 and CDR2: SGHVS, FQNEAQ. The V and J ends lost 11 bases and 4 bases respectively, with 23 bases between them. CDR3 residues: CASQGTGHAGTEAFF. For the CDR3, the DNA is TGTGCCTCCCAGGGAACAGGGCATGCGGGCACTGAAGCTTTCTTT.

This chain joins TRBV11-2 and TRBJ1-6; 9 nucleotides agree with TRBD1. This CDR3 contains 15 residues. V lost 6 bases, J lost 10 bases, and 10 bases stayed unmatched. Looked up from germline, CDR1 is SGHAT and CDR2 is FQNNGV. CDR3: CASRLTGTGTSPLHF. CDR3 bases: TGTGCCAGCAGATTAACCGGGACAGGGACCTCACCCCTCCACTTT.

DNA for the CDR3: TGTGCCAGCAGCTGGGCGGGACGGGAGACCCAGTACTTC. Protein product: CASSWAGRETQYF. The rearrangement joins TRBV7-2 to TRBJ2-5; perhaps TRBD2 as D (6 bases). The germline CDR1 and CDR2 sequences are SGHTA and FQGNSA. The V end was cut by 4 bases, the J end by 5 bases, with 11 bases between. The CDR3 extends over 13 amino acids.

This clone was recorded once. The V call is TRBV28, the J call TRBJ2-3; TRBD2 matches 8 bases. CDR3 size: 18 residues. The J segment lost 5 bases and the V segment lost 2 bases, leaving 15 bases of the junction unmatched. CDR1 and CDR2 from the germline V gene are MDHEN and SYDVKM. CDR3 bases: TGTGCCAGCAGTTTACTAGCGGGCCGTCCAACCGGGCGAGATACGCAGTATTTT. Translation gives CASSLLAGRPTGRDTQYF.

V usage is TRBV24-1 and J usage is TRBJ1-5; D is unresolved. CDR1 is KGHDR, CDR2 SFDVKD, per germline. This CDR3 comprises 13 residues. V lost 7 bases, J lost 5 bases, and 11 bases lay in between. The CDR3 reads CATSSKRDQPQHF. The DNA of the CDR3 is TGTGCCACCAGCTCAAAACGGGATCAGCCCCAGCATTTT.

The V and J genes are TRBV7-9 and TRBJ2-1, with D possibly matching TRBD2 (5 bases). Germline CDR1 is SEHNR and CDR2 is FQNEAQ (reference sequence). V shed 4 bases and J shed 6 bases, with 13 bases lying between them. This CDR3 comprises 14 residues. CDR3 coding DNA: TGTGCCAGCAGCTCGACCGGAGGCCTCAATGAGCAGTTCTTC. Amino acid sequence: CASSSTGGLNEQFF.

The chain carries TRBV9 and TRBJ2-5, with a possible D match to TRBD1 (6 bases). V was clipped by 3 bases and J by 5 bases, with 14 bases between them. The length of the CDR3 is 14 residues. From germline, CDR1 is SGDLS and CDR2 YYNGEE. The CDR3 is CASSEPGAGETQYF. The CDR3 DNA is TGTGCCAGCAGCGAGCCAGGGGCGGGTGAGACCCAGTACTTC.

The chain combines TRBV7-9 with TRBJ2-6; D gene ambiguous. Germline V gene sequence: CDR1 SEHNR, CDR2 FQNEAQ (reference sequence). The V end was cut by 0 bases, the J end by 0 bases, with 9 bases between. This CDR3 region has 17 residues. The CDR3 DNA sequence: TGTGCCAGCAGCTTAGCGGCCAGAGGCTCTGGGGCCAACGTCCTGACTTTC. Its translation: CASSLAARGSGANVLTF.

J is TRBJ2-6 and V is TRBV18; D ambiguous. This CDR3 region has 16 residues. The germline V and J ends were trimmed by 1 base and 0 bases, with 7 bases remaining between them. Germline V lookup: CDR1 KGHSH, CDR2 LQKENI. The CDR3, as DNA: TGTGCCAGCTCACCACTTCAGTCCTCTGGGGCCAACGTCCTGACTTTC. It codes for CASSPLQSSGANVLTF.